This TCR beta chain came from a study of blood T cell repertoires in COVID-19. On the study more broadly: PBMCs, B-cell-depleted T cells, or T cells provided the cDNA or gDNA that made up the material.

Cohort allocation depended upon clinical history that participants reported. Germline trimming cut 5 bases from V and 6 bases from J; bases unmatched to any gene: 12. Looked up from germline, CDR1 is GTSNPN and CDR2 is SVGIG (reference sequence). CDR3 length: 17 residues. Some clones are missing from TCRdb's copy, which holds only in-frame ones; the method was immunoSEQ multiplex PCR. Here the sample spans a few hundred thousand clones, more than 80% being singletons. The TCR originated in a man aged 18 to 30 who had recovered from COVID-19. The chain couples TRBV30 to TRBJ1-6; 11 positions agree with TRBD1. Input material: PBMCs or T cells enriched from blood (not recorded which). The CDR3: CAWAKRMDRGRNSPLHF. The CDR3 DNA is TGTGCCTGGGCAAAGCGGATGGACAGGGGGCGTAATTCACCCCTCCACTTT.